This TCR beta chain was obtained from a study of T cell responses to AZD1222 COVID-19 vaccine. Study results and limitations: Possibly, clonal diversity was underestimated; donors were largely white British and included more females. Repertoire sampling occurred only after the peak T cell response. Of the AZD1222 recipients, only 6 or 7 were seropositive at baseline.

The data were produced by immunoSEQ multiplex PCR, yet TCRdb's version contains in-frame clones alone and is incomplete. The table lists 110,000 or so clones, approximately 88% of them singletons. To note about this clone: Its antigen is unknown.

Both about-4-week and about-12-week second-dose recipients were combined. Trimming took off 5 bases at V and 5 bases at J, with 13 bases between the two ends. This CDR3 spans 14 amino acids. The germline V gene encodes CDR1 MNHEY and CDR2 SVGEGT. This chain connects TRBV6-2 or TRBV6-3 to TRBJ1-5; D remains ambiguous. The origin of this receptor is an adult who received the AZD1222 COVID-19 vaccine. The specimen was peripheral blood, collected 28 days after the second AZD1222 dose. CDR3 sequence (DNA): TGTGCCAGCAGTAAGTCCCGGCCAGATCAGCCCCAGCATTTT. Its translation: CASSKSRPDQPQHF.